This entry lists 29 T cell receptor beta chains sequenced from one sample in a study of blood T cell repertoires in COVID-19. Data came from immunoSEQ multiplex PCR; TCRdb stores just in-frame clones and leaves some out. The repertoire holds about 150,000 clones, with 85% to 90% as singletons. The specimen was peripheral blood. These receptor sequences come from a woman between 50 and 59 years old with active or convalescent COVID-19.

The DNA of the CDR3 is TGTGCCAGCAGCGTCCTACCAACTAGCGGGAGAGGGTATGAGCAGTTCTTC. This sequence encodes CASSVLPTSGRGYEQFF. The rearrangement links TRBV9 to TRBJ2-1; TRBD2 matches at 11 bases. Trimming at V came to 2 bases and at J to 8 bases, leaving 12 bases not matched to a gene. Germline V lookup: CDR1 SGDLS, CDR2 YYNGEE. The CDR3 spans 17 residues.

This clone was recorded a few times. The chain employs TRBV5-4 and TRBJ2-2, with D possibly being TRBD1 (6 bases). CDR1 and CDR2 (germline): SGHNT, YYREEE (reference sequence). V was shortened by 4 bases and J by 5 bases, with 12 bases between the two germline ends. The CDR3 length is 14 residues. CDR3: CASSPLRGTGELFF. CDR3 sequence (DNA): TGTGCCAGCAGCCCCCTGAGGGGGACCGGGGAGCTGTTTTTT.

This clone was seen a few times. As DNA, the CDR3 is TGTGCCAGCAGTTACTCGCACAACAGGGGTGAGGCCCTCCACTTT. It translates to CASSYSHNRGEALHF. V and J are TRBV6-5 and TRBJ1-6; 7 positions match TRBD1. The CDR3 is 15 residues long. Germline V CDR1 and CDR2: MNHEY, SVGAGI. The junction had 10 bases not matched to a gene; V was cut back by 0 bases and J by 14 bases.

V gene TRBV5-1 combines with J gene TRBJ2-5; 7 nucleotides line up with TRBD1. The junction had 8 bases not matched to a gene; V was cut back by 3 bases and J by 0 bases. The CDR3 runs 16 residues. In germline, CDR1 is SGHRS, CDR2 YFSETQ. The CDR3 here is CASSSLGQNYQETQYF. The CDR3, as DNA: TGCGCCAGCAGCTCTTTGGGACAGAATTACCAAGAGACCCAGTACTTC.

CDR3 DNA sequence: TGTGCCAGCTTTCGAGGGCAGGGGGGAGAGACCCAGTACTTC. Translating it yields CASFRGQGGETQYF. The chain joins TRBV6-5 to TRBJ2-5; D perhaps matches TRBD1 (7 bases). From germline, CDR1 is MNHEY and CDR2 SVGAGI. V dropped 8 bases and J dropped 4 bases, with 17 bases sitting between them. This CDR3 region has 14 residues.

V is TRBV2 and J is TRBJ2-7; 8 bases fit TRBD1. CDR3 length: 14 amino acids. Germline trimming cut 6 bases from V and 0 bases from J; bases unmatched to any gene: 4. CDR1 and CDR2 (germline): SNHLY, FYNNEI. The CDR3 loop reads CASRPRGHSYEQYF. CDR3 coding DNA: TGTGCCAGCAGGCCCAGGGGGCACTCCTACGAGCAGTACTTC.

This clone has a handful of counts. CDR3 sequence reads: CASSSTGGGGYGYTF. The CDR3 DNA follows: TGTGCCAGCAGCTCGACAGGTGGTGGCGGGTATGGCTACACCTTC. This chain connects TRBV7-2 to TRBJ1-2, with D possibly TRBD1 on 6 matching bases. Germline V lookup: CDR1 SGHTA, CDR2 FQGNSA. Trimming pared 4 bases from V and 5 bases from J, leaving 17 bases between. The length of the CDR3 is 15 residues.

The rearrangement joins TRBV2 to TRBJ2-7; 10 bases align to TRBD2. V shed 4 bases, J shed 1 base, and the junction held 1 base outside the gene matches. CDR1 and CDR2 from the germline V gene are SNHLY and FYNNEI. This CDR3 contains 14 residues. DNA for the CDR3: TGTGCCAGCAGTGCTAGCGGGGGTTCCTACGAGCAGTACTTC. Its translation: CASSASGGSYEQYF.

Comment on this clone: Relative to the germline gene, one junction end is altered; a read error may explain this. The genes are TRBV15 and TRBJ2-5; TRBD1 is a possible D gene (6 bases). Germline V gene sequence: CDR1 LNHNV, CDR2 YYDKDF (reference sequence). CDR3 length: 14 residues. The CDR3 protein is CAASRATGGETQYF. DNA of the CDR3: TGTGCCGCCAGCAGAGCGACAGGCGGGGAGACCCAGTACTTC.

V is TRBV6-6 and J is TRBJ2-7; possibly TRBD2 for D (6 bases). Per the germline V gene, CDR1 is MNHNY and CDR2 is SVGAGI (reference sequence). The CDR3 consists of 12 residues. Trimming left V 5 bases short and J 4 bases short, with 9 bases between. The CDR3 sequence: CASSPSEYEQYF. As DNA, the CDR3 is TGTGCCAGCAGTCCTAGCGAATACGAGCAGTACTTC.

The V call is TRBV29-1, the J call TRBJ1-1, with D maybe TRBD1 (6 bases). Looked up from germline, CDR1 is SQVTM and CDR2 is ANQGSEA. With 7 bases removed from V and 1 base from J, the gap between germline ends came to 10 bases. The CDR3 is 12 amino acids. CDR3 sequence: CSGRTANTEAFF. The CDR3 nucleotides are TGCAGCGGGAGGACAGCGAACACTGAAGCTTTCTTT.

The chain joins TRBV27 to TRBJ1-5; no firm D call. CDR1 MNHEY and CDR2 SMNVEV come from the germline V gene (reference sequence). The CDR3 is 15 residues long. V was shortened by 5 bases and J by 2 bases, with 13 bases between the two germline ends. This CDR3 reads CASSPLSRRNQPQHF. The CDR3 DNA sequence: TGTGCCAGCAGTCCCCTATCCCGCCGCAATCAGCCCCAGCATTTT.

This chain links TRBV7-2 with TRBJ1-2; 7 bases fit TRBD1. The CDR3 extends over 15 amino acids. V shed 5 bases, J shed 1 base, and the junction held 7 bases outside the gene matches. Germline CDR1 and CDR2: SGHTA and FQGNSA. Here the CDR3 reads CASSPQGGLNYGYTF. The DNA for the CDR3 is TGTGCCAGCAGCCCCCAGGGGGGACTTAACTATGGCTACACCTTC. The full variable domain, rest sourced from reference TRBV7-2 and TRBJ1-2, is GAGVSQSPSNKVTEKGKDVELRCDPISGHTALYWYRQSLGQGLEFLIYFQGNSAPDKSGLPSDRFSAERTGGSVSTLTIQRTQQEDSAVYLCASSPQGGLNYGYTFGSGTRLTVV.

There are a few counts of this clone. The chain's CDR3 is CASSYSGGRFTRNQPQHF. The CDR3 region has the DNA TGTGCCAGCAGTTACTCGGGGGGGAGATTTACACGCAATCAGCCCCAGCATTTT. The V call is TRBV6-2 or TRBV6-3, the J call TRBJ1-5; D possibly corresponds to TRBD1 (5 bases). CDR1 and CDR2 from the germline V gene are MNHEY and SVGEGT. Trimming pared 0 bases from V and 2 bases from J, leaving 17 bases between. The CDR3 runs to 18 residues.

The rearrangement uses TRBV19 and TRBJ2-7; 7 nucleotides align to TRBD1. V dropped 5 bases and J dropped 2; count of bases not matched to a gene: 9. The CDR3 extends over 15 amino acids. Germline V lookup: CDR1 LNHDA, CDR2 SQIVND (reference sequence). The CDR3 region is CASSYDVQGPYEQYF. CDR3 bases: TGTGCCAGTAGTTACGATGTACAGGGGCCCTACGAGCAGTACTTC.

V is TRBV10-3 and J is TRBJ2-3; D may be TRBD2 (5 bases). Germline V gene lookup returns CDR1 ENHRY and CDR2 SYGVKD. V was pared by 0 bases and J by 0 bases, with 10 bases between. This CDR3 has 16 amino acids. The CDR3 is CAISESASSSTDTQYF. In DNA form, the CDR3 reads TGTGCCATCAGTGAGTCGGCTAGCTCTAGCACAGATACGCAGTATTTT.

This clone was counted only a few times. The chain recombines TRBV19 with TRBJ1-5; TRBD1 is a possible D gene (5 bases). V lost 5 bases to trimming and J lost 4 bases, with 15 bases between them. This CDR3 comprises 15 residues. CDR1 and CDR2 from the germline V gene are LNHDA and SQIVND (reference sequence). In DNA form, the CDR3 reads TGTGCCAGTAGTCAGGGCGGGGGACGTAATCAGCCCCAGCATTTT. Translated, it gives CASSQGGGRNQPQHF. The variable domain in full, completed from reference TRBV19 and TRBJ1-5, reads DGGITQSPKYLFRKEGQNVTLSCEQNLNHDAMYWYRQDPGQGLRLIYYSQIVNDFQKGDIAEGYSVSREKKESFPLTVTSAQKNPTAFYLCASSQGGGRNQPQHFGDGTRLSIL.

The chain links TRBV5-3 to TRBJ2-3; TRBD2 agrees at 7 bases. TRBV5-3 is an open reading frame, and its role is uncertain. The J segment lost 0 bases and the V segment lost 4 bases, leaving 5 bases of the junction unmatched. This CDR3 has 15 amino acids. The CDR3 sequence: CARSRHGGSTDTQYF. CDR3 bases: TGTGCCAGAAGCCGCCACGGGGGGAGCACAGATACGCAGTATTTT.

This sequence joins TRBV10-2 and TRBJ1-1; perhaps TRBD1 as D (5 bases). The V and J ends lost 4 bases and 1 base respectively, with 10 bases between them. CDR1 and CDR2 from the germline V gene are WSHSY and SAAADI. The CDR3 extends over 14 amino acids. The CDR3: CASSATATNTEAFF. CDR3 coding DNA: TGCGCCAGCAGTGCGACAGCTACGAACACTGAAGCTTTCTTT.

The chain has TRBV24-1 and TRBJ2-3; D not resolved. V gave up 10 bases and J gave up 2 bases, with 12 bases separating them. The germline gives CDR1 KGHDR, CDR2 SFDVKD. The CDR3 covers 13 residues. The chain's CDR3 is CATILGPTDTQYF. DNA for the CDR3: TGTGCCACGATTTTGGGCCCCACAGATACGCAGTATTTT.

This clone was seen only once. The chain carries TRBV11-2 and TRBJ1-5, with TRBD1 identical over 7 bases. CDR1 and CDR2 from the germline V gene are SGHAT and FQNNGV. The CDR3 contains 15 residues. J was trimmed by 4 bases and V by 5 bases; bases with no gene match: 8. CDR3 bases: TGTGCCAGCAGCCGAGACAGGGAAAGGAATCAGCCCCAGCATTTT. Its translation is CASSRDRERNQPQHF.

The genes are TRBV27 and TRBJ2-3; possible D gene TRBD2, 5 bases. Germline V gene sequence: CDR1 MNHEY, CDR2 SMNVEV (reference sequence). The CDR3 contains 13 residues. V lost 3 bases, J lost 6 bases, and 10 bases lay in between. DNA of the CDR3: TGTGCCAGCAGTTTCCGGGAAAGGGATACGCAGTATTTT. Its translation: CASSFRERDTQYF.

The V and J genes are TRBV11-3 and TRBJ2-7, with TRBD1 matching over 10 bases. Germline V gives CDR1 SGHNT, CDR2 YENEEA. V lost 4 bases, J lost 6 bases, and 6 bases stayed unmatched. This CDR3 has 14 amino acids. CDR3 sequence (DNA): TGTGCCAGCAGCTCGGACAGGGGGGGACTCGAGCAGTACTTC. This codes for CASSSDRGGLEQYF.

V and J are TRBV5-5 and TRBJ2-2, with D possibly matching TRBD1 (6 bases). Between the trimmed V and J ends, which lost 0 bases and 3 bases, there was a span of 9 bases. CDR1 is SGHKS and CDR2 is YYEKEE in the germline V gene (reference sequence). The length of the CDR3 is 15 residues. The CDR3 coding sequence is TGTGCCAGCAGCTTGGGGGGGCGGGACACCGGGGAGCTGTTTTTT. Encoded protein: CASSLGGRDTGELFF.

CDR3 nucleotides: TGTGCCAGCTCCCGAGCGGTAGGCACTGAAGCTTTCTTT. It yields the protein CASSRAVGTEAFF. J is TRBJ1-1 and V is TRBV18; D is undetermined. V lost 6 bases and J lost 4, with 12 bases in between. Germline CDR1 KGHSH, CDR2 LQKENI. CDR3 size: 13 residues.

This chain links TRBV7-9 with TRBJ2-7; D perhaps matches TRBD2 (6 bases). Trimming cost V 0 bases and J 6 bases, with 9 bases left between them. The CDR3 extends over 13 amino acids. The V gene's germline CDR1 is SEHNR and CDR2 FQNEAQ (reference sequence). CDR3 DNA: TGTGCCAGCAGCTTAGCTGCGGGGTTCGAGCAGTACTTC. This encodes CASSLAAGFEQYF.

V is TRBV11-2 and J is TRBJ2-3; 9 bases are shared with TRBD1. J was trimmed by 2 bases and V by 1 base; bases with no gene match: 4. Germline V gene data show CDR1 as SGHAT and CDR2 as FQNNGV. CDR3 length equals 16 residues. This CDR3 reads CASSLGQGVNTDTQYF. CDR3 nucleotides: TGTGCCAGCAGCTTAGGACAGGGGGTGAACACAGATACGCAGTATTTT. Full variable domain (missing parts from reference TRBV11-2 and TRBJ2-3): EAGVAQSPRYKIIEKRQSVAFWCNPISGHATLYWYQQILGQGPKLLIQFQNNGVVDDSQLPKDRFSAERLKGVDSTLKIQPAKLEDSAVYLCASSLGQGVNTDTQYFGPGTRLTVL.

The chain joins TRBV28 to TRBJ1-5, with D unclear. This CDR3 has 14 residues. V lost 2 bases to trimming and J lost 5 bases, with 10 bases between them. Germline V gene sequence: CDR1 MDHEN, CDR2 SYDVKM. The CDR3 loop is CASSLARRDQPQHF. The CDR3 DNA reads as TGTGCCAGCAGTTTAGCCCGCCGGGATCAGCCCCAGCATTTT.

The chain is built from TRBV5-1 and TRBJ2-5, with 7 bases identical to TRBD2. In germline, CDR1 is SGHRS, CDR2 YFSETQ. V gave up 4 bases and J gave up 5 bases; unmatched junction bases: 11. CDR3 length equals 15 residues. The CDR3 here is CASSPTTSSFETQYF. The CDR3 nucleotides are TGCGCCAGCAGCCCCACGACTAGCTCATTCGAGACCCAGTACTTC.